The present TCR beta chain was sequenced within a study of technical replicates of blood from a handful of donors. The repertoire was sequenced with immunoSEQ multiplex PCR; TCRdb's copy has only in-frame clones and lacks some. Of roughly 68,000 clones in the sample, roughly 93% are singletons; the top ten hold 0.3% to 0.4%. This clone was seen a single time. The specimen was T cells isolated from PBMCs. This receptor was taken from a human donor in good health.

The DNA for the CDR3 is TGTGCCAGCAATTACTTAAATGGGCAGGGATGGAATGAGCAGTTCTTC. This translates into CASNYLNGQGWNEQFF. This chain uses TRBV28 with TRBJ2-1, with a weak D call TRBD1 (5 bases). There are 16 residues in the CDR3. Germline assignment: CDR1 MDHEN and CDR2 SYDVKM. V was shortened by 7 bases and J by 7 bases, with 23 bases between the two germline ends.